This entry lists 18 T cell receptor beta chains sequenced from one sample in a study of blood T cells in healthy people across ages (dated by TCRdb to between 2015 and 2016). Library construction relied on 5' RACE. This sample was sequenced with an Illumina HiSeq 2500. A second PCR of roughly 7 to 11 cycles was run with a J-beta primer mix and a sample-barcoded 5' primer. Using fastp trimming at Q25 and MiXCR clonotype assembly, TCRdb reanalyzed the public sequencing data and kept in-frame beta chains. Here each entry gathers all rows of one CDR3 protein and keeps the most common genes and DNA. In all, the sample holds about 730,000 distinct CDR3 sequences, and roughly 41% of those were seen once. The ten most abundant clones make up about 20% of the sample. Sequences were obtained from blood. All receptors come from an older woman in good health.

V is TRBV9 and J is TRBJ1-2; D unresolved. The germline V gene encodes CDR1 SGDLS and CDR2 YYNGEE. The CDR3 spans 15 residues. Trimming removed 0 bases from V and 4 bases from J, with 13 bases in between. In DNA form, the CDR3 reads TGTGCCAGCAGCGTAGATGGGGTTAGTAGCTATGGCTACACCTTC. It encodes CASSVDGVSSYGYTF.

The chain couples TRBV14 to TRBJ2-7; D is perhaps TRBD1 (5 bases). Trimming left V 0 bases short and J 3 bases short, with 18 bases between. The CDR3 has 17 amino acids. CDR1 SGHDN and CDR2 FVKESK come from the germline V gene. CDR3 residues: CASSQDLFGGHLYEQYF. The DNA of the CDR3 is TGTGCCAGCAGCCAAGATCTTTTCGGCGGACACCTCTACGAGCAGTACTTC.

The chain carries TRBV20-1 and TRBJ2-1, with a weak D call TRBD1 (7 bases). This CDR3 has 15 residues. Looked up from germline, CDR1 is DFQATT and CDR2 is SNEGSKA (reference sequence). V was shortened by 3 bases and J by 5 bases, with 17 bases between the two germline ends. As DNA, the CDR3 is TGCAGTGCTAGTAGGCGGCAGGGGGGACACAATGAGCAGTTCTTC. This translates into CSASRRQGGHNEQFF.

V and J are TRBV6-5 and TRBJ1-1; 7 bases match TRBD1. V lost 5 bases and J lost 5; bases outside the gene matches: 5. The CDR3 has 13 residues. Germline V gene sequence: CDR1 MNHEY, CDR2 SVGAGI. DNA of the CDR3: TGTGCCAGCAGTATGACAGGGCGTACTGAAGCTTTCTTT. Protein: CASSMTGRTEAFF.

In this sample, this clonotype turned up a few times. V is TRBV6-1 and J is TRBJ2-1; 10 bases align to TRBD1. CDR1 and CDR2 from the germline V gene are MNHNS and SASEGT. This CDR3 comprises 14 residues. Trimming removed 6 bases from V and 5 bases from J; junction bases left unmatched: 4. CDR3 bases: TGTGCCAGCAGGACAGGGGGCTATCACAATGAGCAGTTCTTC. Translation gives CASRTGGYHNEQFF.

The rearrangement links TRBV9 to TRBJ2-7; 7 bases line up with TRBD1. This CDR3 has 15 residues. Germline V CDR1 and CDR2: SGDLS, YYNGEE. With V trimmed by 0 bases and J by 0 bases, 3 bases remained unmatched. CDR3 sequence (DNA): TGTGCCAGCAGCGTAGCCGGGACAGACTCCTACGAGCAGTACTTC. Protein sequence: CASSVAGTDSYEQYF.

The V gene is TRBV25-1, the J gene TRBJ1-1; 8 bases line up with TRBD1. This CDR3 contains 15 residues. The junction had 10 bases not matched to a gene; V was cut back by 3 bases and J by 7 bases. Germline loops: CDR1 MGHDK, CDR2 SYGVNS. The CDR3: CASSETSTGDVEAFF. The CDR3 DNA reads TGTGCCAGCAGTGAGACCTCGACAGGGGATGTTGAAGCTTTCTTT.

This CDR3 is CSASRSGEQETQYF. The CDR3 nucleotides are TGCAGTGCTAGCCGATCCGGGGAACAAGAGACCCAGTACTTC. V and J are TRBV20-1 and TRBJ2-5, with a possible D match to TRBD2 (5 bases). CDR1 DFQATT and CDR2 SNEGSKA come from the germline V gene (reference sequence). Trimming took 3 bases from V and 2 from J, leaving 13 bases between them. The CDR3 has 14 amino acids.

A word on this clonotype: A read error may be the cause here, since a much bigger clone is one base away. The chain carries TRBV9 and TRBJ2-5; tentatively, D is TRBD1 (6 bases). V lost 3 bases, J lost 1 base, and 16 bases lay in between. The germline V gene has CDR1 SGDLS and CDR2 YYNGEE. This CDR3 is 16 amino acids long. The CDR3 nucleotides are TGTGCCAGCAGCGGACAGGACATCGGACTCCAAGAGACCCAGTACTTC. Its protein product is CASSGQDIGLQETQYF.

This clonotype was seen more than once but under ten times. The gene calls are TRBV7-4 and TRBJ2-1, with 13 bases identical to TRBD2. The CDR3 is 21 residues long. The V and J ends lost 1 base and 0 bases, in that order; junction bases with no gene match: 12. Germline CDR1 and CDR2: SGHVT and SQSDAQ. The DNA for the CDR3 is TGTGCCAGCAGCTTAGGAACTAGCGGGGGGGCTACTAACCTCTCCTACAATGAGCAGTTCTTC. Protein sequence: CASSLGTSGGATNLSYNEQFF.

At least ten counts were recorded for this clonotype. The chain recombines TRBV7-3 with TRBJ1-2, with D tentatively TRBD1 (6 bases). Germline V lookup: CDR1 SGHTA, CDR2 FQGTGA. The CDR3 has 14 residues. Trimming shortened V by 5 bases and J by 8 bases, and 18 bases separated the two germline ends. The CDR3 bases are TGTGCCAGCAGCCCTACCGACAGGACCGACGGCTACACCTTC. It is translated as CASSPTDRTDGYTF. Full variable domain (remainder filled in from reference TRBV7-3 and TRBJ1-2): GAGVSQTPSNKVTEKGKYVELRCDPISGHTALYWYRQSLGQGPEFLIYFQGTGAADDSGLPNDRFFAVRPEGSVSTLKIQRTERGDSAVYLCASSPTDRTDGYTFGSGTRLTVV.

This clonotype was found once. The rearrangement uses TRBV4-3 and TRBJ2-1; TRBD2 matches 8 bases. With 7 bases clipped from V and 6 bases from J, the junction kept 8 bases outside the gene matches. Germline loops: CDR1 LGHNA, CDR2 YSLEER. The CDR3 spans 14 residues. As DNA, the CDR3 is TGCGCCAGCACCCCCTTAGCGGGAATCAATGAGCAGTTCTTC. Translated, it gives CASTPLAGINEQFF.

This clonotype was recorded many times. The chain carries TRBV2 and TRBJ2-5; 7 bases match TRBD1. The CDR3 loop spans 13 amino acids. V lost 7 bases to trimming and J lost 5 bases; unmatched junction nucleotides: 7. Germline values: CDR1 SNHLY, CDR2 FYNNEI. The CDR3 DNA reads as TGTGCCAGCACCCTTCCCAGGGGGGAGACCCAGTACTTC. It specifies CASTLPRGETQYF.

The rearrangement links TRBV10-3 to TRBJ2-3; possibly TRBD1 for D (7 bases). CDR1 and CDR2 (germline): ENHRY, SYGVKD. Trimming took off 4 bases at V and 2 bases at J, with 10 bases between the two ends. CDR3 length equals 14 residues. CDR3 sequence (DNA): TGTGCCATCAGTGGCAGGGGGGCCACAGATACGCAGTATTTT. Translating gives CAISGRGATDTQYF.

This clonotype turned up a few times. J is TRBJ1-4 and V is TRBV20-1, with 8 bases fitting TRBD1. Germline values: CDR1 DFQATT, CDR2 SNEGSKA (reference sequence). This CDR3 has 14 residues. Trimming at V came to 4 bases and at J to 7 bases, leaving 8 bases not matched to a gene. The CDR3 loop is CSATSRGLAEKLFF. Here the CDR3 DNA reads TGCAGTGCTACATCCAGGGGGCTGGCTGAAAAACTGTTTTTT.

This sequence joins TRBV20-1 and TRBJ1-1; D remains unclear. Germline loops: CDR1 DFQATT, CDR2 SNEGSKA (reference sequence). The CDR3 covers 12 residues. The V gene lost 6 bases and the J gene lost 0 bases, with 8 bases spanning the gap. The CDR3 is CSAISVNTEAFF. CDR3 nucleotide sequence: TGCAGTGCCATAAGCGTGAACACTGAAGCTTTCTTT.

The chain carries TRBV21-1 and TRBJ2-3; TRBD1 is taken as the D call from the table, unchecked against the DNA. TRBV21-1 is annotated as a pseudogene. This CDR3 spans 16 amino acids. The CDR3 spells CASGRGTGVSADTQYF. The DNA for the CDR3 is TGTGCCAGCGGCAGGGGGACAGGGGTTTCCGCAGATACGCAGTATTTT.

This clonotype was found a few times. The rearrangement joins TRBV4-2 to TRBJ2-2; 10 positions match TRBD2. Germline CDR1 reads LGHNA; CDR2 reads YNFKEQ. The CDR3 runs to 17 residues. J lost 6 bases, V lost 0 bases, and 7 bases had no gene match. The CDR3 sequence is CASSQDGLAGVPGELFF. CDR3 bases: TGTGCCAGCAGCCAAGATGGGCTAGCGGGAGTTCCCGGGGAGCTGTTTTTT.